The present T cell receptor beta chain was sequenced within a study of human CD8 memory T cell subsets. Findings of the study overall: Stem-like memory T cells and precursor exhausted T cells both came out with similarly high diversity, but effector memory cells did not.

Considering frequency, this clonotype is medium-sized. Its antigen is still unknown. Sequencing libraries of TCR beta were made by UMI-labeled 5' RACE. TCRdb reprocessed the 5' RACE reads, keeping one entry per CDR3 protein, no DNA. The record lists around 6,800 distinct CDR3 sequences, of which the ten most abundant hold 20% to 25%. Progenitor exhausted-like CD8+ memory cells (TPEX) were CCR7+ PD-1+ TIGIT+. RNA came from duplicate vials of about 150,000 sorted CD8+ T cells per subset. The CDR3 loop spans 15 amino acids. The germline V gene has CDR1 SGDLS and CDR2 YYNGEE. The chain links TRBV9 to TRBJ1-1; the D gene TCRdb calls, TRBD1, cannot be checked with no DNA. The TCR sequence derives from a human donor in good health. The source material was CD8+ T cells from PBMCs. The CDR3 loop reads CASSPTGTLNTEAFF.